The next 2 T cell receptor beta chains were all read from a single sample in a study of T cell responses to AZD1222 COVID-19 vaccine. Libraries were prepared by immunoSEQ multiplex PCR; TCRdb keeps only in-frame clonotypes and omits some of them. Among some 120,000 clones listed, roughly nine tenths were seen once. The sequencing used peripheral blood, collected on day 0 of AZD1222 vaccination. These receptor sequences come from an adult in good health.

This clone has only one observation. The V gene is TRBV6-6, the J gene TRBJ2-5; D is unresolved. V lost 2 bases and J lost 1, with 5 bases in between. Germline V lookup: CDR1 MNHNY, CDR2 SVGAGI (reference sequence). CDR3 length: 13 residues. CDR3 nucleotide sequence: TGTGCCAGCAGTTACGATGCCCAAGAGACCCAGTACTTC. Translating it yields CASSYDAQETQYF.

The chain carries TRBV6-5 and TRBJ1-4; no reliable D call. Trimming cost V 11 bases and J 8 bases, with 18 bases left between them. CDR1 and CDR2 from the germline V gene are MNHEY and SVGAGI. CDR3 size: 13 residues. The CDR3 region has the DNA TGTGCCGTTGCCCTCCTACTACGGGAAAAACTGTTTTTT. Its protein is CAVALLLREKLFF.